Each of the 18 T cell receptor beta chains below was sequenced from the same sample in a study of graft-versus-host responses after intestinal transplantation. No antigen has been identified for these receptors. The data were produced by immunoSEQ multiplex PCR, yet TCRdb's version contains in-frame clones alone and is incomplete. Of some 96,000 clones in the sample, roughly nine tenths are singletons; the top ten hold roughly 1%. Sequenced material: unstimulated CD4+ T cells sorted from spleen or lymph node cells, taken before transplant. The receptors originated from a human donor who was the organ donor for an intestinal transplant.

The chain employs TRBV6-5 and TRBJ1-1; perhaps TRBD1 as D (6 bases). V lost 6 bases and J 1 base, leaving 9 bases between the germline ends. This CDR3 region has 13 residues. Germline CDR1 reads MNHEY; CDR2 reads SVGAGI. DNA for the CDR3: TGTGCCAGCAGACTGGGACAGAACACTGAAGCTTTCTTT. This encodes CASRLGQNTEAFF.

The chain has TRBV28 and TRBJ1-1; D ambiguous. Germline assignment: CDR1 MDHEN and CDR2 SYDVKM. This CDR3 contains 13 residues. V was pared by 2 bases and J by 3 bases, with 7 bases between. CDR3 loop: CASSLVKDTEAFF. DNA for the CDR3: TGTGCCAGCAGTTTAGTGAAGGACACTGAAGCTTTCTTT.

This clone was recorded only once. The chain uses TRBV10-3 and TRBJ1-3; D unresolved. The CDR3 runs to 12 residues. The V and J ends lost 3 bases and 5 bases respectively, with 5 bases between them. Germline V gene data show CDR1 as ENHRY and CDR2 as SYGVKD. Written as DNA, the CDR3 is TGTGCCATCAGTGACAGTAGAAACACCATATATTTT. Its protein product is CAISDSRNTIYF.

This chain links TRBV7-3 with TRBJ2-5; D unresolved. The CDR3 totals 13 residues. Germline loops: CDR1 SGHTA, CDR2 FQGTGA. V lost 4 bases and J lost 0, with 6 bases in between. DNA for the CDR3: TGTGCCAGCAGCTCGACTTACCAAGAGACCCAGTACTTC. The encoded protein is CASSSTYQETQYF.

The chain links TRBV7-2 to TRBJ2-7, with 8 bases that match TRBD1. V shed 0 bases and J 3 bases; nucleotides not matched to a gene: 4. The CDR3 is 15 amino acids. Germline lookup yields CDR1 SGHTA and CDR2 FQGNSA. CDR3 bases: TGTGCCAGCAGCTTAGCGGCAGGGGGCGGCTACGAGCAGTACTTC. Its protein product is CASSLAAGGGYEQYF.

The chain joins TRBV19 to TRBJ2-7; TRBD1 agrees at 7 bases. Germline V gene lookup returns CDR1 LNHDA and CDR2 SQIVND (reference sequence). This CDR3 is built from 14 residues. The trim removed 5 bases at V and 3 bases at J, leaving 7 bases unmatched. The CDR3 sequence is CASSSTGTVYEQYF. The CDR3 DNA reads as TGTGCCAGTAGTTCAACCGGGACAGTCTACGAGCAGTACTTC. The entire variable domain, with the rest obtained from reference TRBV19 and TRBJ2-7, is as follows: DGGITQSPKYLFRKEGQNVTLSCEQNLNHDAMYWYRQDPGQGLRLIYYSQIVNDFQKGDIAEGYSVSREKKESFPLTVTSAQKNPTAFYLCASSSTGTVYEQYFGPGTRLTVT.

Comment on this clone: The germline gene is not matched at one end of the junction; a read error may be the cause. This same CDR3 is encoded by further DNA sequences in the sample. The gene calls are TRBV20-1 and TRBJ2-5, with unresolved D. Germline assignment: CDR1 DFQATT and CDR2 SNEGSKA (reference sequence). CDR3 length: 11 residues. CDR3 in DNA: TGCAGTGCCTCCCACCAGGAGACCCAGTACTTC. Its translation: CSASHQETQYF.

This clone was seen just once. This sequence joins TRBV5-6 and TRBJ2-7; D gene ambiguous. CDR1 SGHDT and CDR2 YYEEEE come from the germline V gene. CDR3 length: 11 amino acids. Between the trimmed V and J ends, which lost 0 bases and 4 bases, there was a span of 2 bases. The CDR3 DNA follows: TGTGCCAGCAGCTTGGCTTACGAGCAGTACTTC. Protein: CASSLAYEQYF.

The chain links TRBV5-1 to TRBJ2-3, with a tentative D call TRBD2 (5 bases). This CDR3 is built from 18 residues. V lost 0 bases, J lost 2 bases, and 19 bases lay in between. The germline V gene has CDR1 SGHRS and CDR2 YFSETQ. CDR3 region: CASSLAWASPPLTDTQYF. For the CDR3, the DNA is TGCGCCAGCAGCTTGGCCTGGGCTAGCCCACCGCTCACAGATACGCAGTATTTT.

V is TRBV6-1 and J is TRBJ1-6, with D unresolved. The CDR3 is 14 residues long. The germline V and J ends were trimmed by 7 bases and 8 bases, with 15 bases remaining between them. Germline-derived CDR1 and CDR2 are MNHNS and SASEGT. CDR3 DNA: TGTGCCAGCACACCCCGACGGACCGATTCACCCCTCCACTTT. It yields the protein CASTPRRTDSPLHF.

This clone was counted a few times. The chain combines TRBV18 with TRBJ1-4; possibly TRBD1 for D (6 bases). Germline V gene sequence: CDR1 KGHSH, CDR2 LQKENI. The CDR3 totals 15 residues. V lost 3 bases to trimming and J lost 4 bases, with 12 bases between them. The CDR3 protein is CASSPSQGNNEKLFF. The CDR3 DNA reads TGTGCCAGCTCACCGTCGCAGGGGAATAATGAAAAACTGTTTTTT.

The V call is TRBV2, the J call TRBJ2-7, with D maybe TRBD1 (5 bases). This CDR3 is 16 amino acids long. The V gene's germline CDR1 is SNHLY and CDR2 FYNNEI. V lost 2 bases, J lost 2 bases, and 16 bases lay in between. The CDR3 is CASSELWGQKAYEQYF. The CDR3, as DNA: TGTGCCAGCAGTGAATTGTGGGGCCAAAAAGCCTACGAGCAGTACTTC.

The J gene is TRBJ2-1, the V gene TRBV7-9, with a possible D match to TRBD1 (6 bases). Trimming pared 5 bases from V and 2 bases from J, leaving 19 bases between. This CDR3 has 17 residues. In germline, CDR1 is SEHNR, CDR2 FQNEAQ (reference sequence). The CDR3: CASSKGVTGSPYNEQFF. The CDR3 nucleotides read TGTGCCAGCAGCAAGGGCGTTACAGGGAGCCCCTACAATGAGCAGTTCTTC.

The chain employs TRBV18 and TRBJ2-7; 11 bases agree with TRBD2. V shed 2 bases, J shed 5 bases, and the junction held 8 bases outside the gene matches. The V gene's germline CDR1 is KGHSH and CDR2 LQKENI. CDR3 length: 16 residues. CDR3 coding DNA: TGTGCCAGCTCACCAAGGATAGCGGGGGGGCCCCACGAGCAGTACTTC. Its translation is CASSPRIAGGPHEQYF.

This clone has only a few counts. The gene calls are TRBV19 and TRBJ2-7; possibly TRBD2 for D (5 bases). The CDR3 is 14 amino acids. Germline CDR1 and CDR2: LNHDA and SQIVND (reference sequence). V was trimmed by 10 bases and J by 0 bases, leaving 16 bases between them. The CDR3 DNA is TGTGCCAAATCCGACACTGGGAGCTCCTACGAGCAGTACTTC. Protein sequence: CAKSDTGSSYEQYF.

The rearrangement joins TRBV4-1 to TRBJ2-1, with 7 positions matching TRBD2. The CDR3 length is 16 residues. Germline V CDR1 and CDR2: MGHRA, YSYEKL. The junction had 7 bases not matched to a gene; V was cut back by 1 base and J by 4 bases. The CDR3 region is CASSQGIPGGYNEQFF. As DNA, the CDR3 is TGCGCCAGCAGCCAAGGGATCCCCGGGGGGTACAATGAGCAGTTCTTC.

This clone was observed a few times. The rearrangement links TRBV29-1 to TRBJ2-2; tentative D call: TRBD1 (5 bases). Trimming took off 3 bases at V and 6 bases at J, with 5 bases between the two ends. The CDR3 runs 11 residues. CDR1 and CDR2 from the germline V gene are SQVTM and ANQGSEA. CDR3 sequence (DNA): TGCAGCGTTGACAGGGCCGGGGAGCTGTTTTTT. Amino acids: CSVDRAGELFF.

This chain connects TRBV7-8 to TRBJ1-5, with TRBD1 matching over 9 bases. The trim removed 5 bases at V and 6 bases at J, leaving 14 bases unmatched. CDR1 and CDR2 from the germline V gene are SGHVS and FQNEAQ. The CDR3 is made up of 17 amino acids. CDR3 nucleotides: TGTGCCAGCAGCGCAGACCGGTTCCCGGACAGGGGTCAGCCCCAGCATTTT. It specifies CASSADRFPDRGQPQHF.